This is a list of T cell receptor beta chains from one sample in a study of T cell responses to AZD1222 COVID-19 vaccine. This table comes from immunoSEQ multiplex PCR, and its TCRdb copy is limited to in-frame clones, with some not included. The data hold 100,000 or so clones, with roughly nine tenths observed a single time. This specimen consisted of peripheral blood, obtained on day 0 of AZD1222 vaccination. These TCRs come from an adult in good health. Each CDR3 is given with its conserved first and last residue. The D gene is left open where the match is weak. Expanded clones are given a class, and other clones once, few, many or no size at all.

d_gene	v_gene	j_gene	abundance	CDR3aa	CDR3nt
TRBD1	TRBV5-4	TRBJ1-2	NA	CASSSRLGQGTSNYGYTF	TGTGCCAGCAGCTCAAGACTTGGACAGGGGACCTCTAACTATGGCTACACCTTC
TRBD1	TRBV7-2	TRBJ1-3	NA	CASRAGTGDLSGNTIYF	TGTGCCAGCAGAGCCGGGACAGGTGATCTCTCTGGAAACACCATATATTTT
NA	TRBV6-2/TRBV6-3	TRBJ2-2	NA	CASSYSRQYTGELFF	TGTGCCAGCAGTTACTCGAGACAATACACCGGGGAGCTGTTTTTT
NA	TRBV5-4	TRBJ2-2	few	CASSPTGVGELFF	TGTGCCAGCAGCCCAACGGGCGTCGGGGAGCTGTTTTTT
NA	TRBV24-1	TRBJ2-3	NA	CATSDPGGFLVPDTQYF	TGTGCCACCAGCGACCCTGGGGGCTTCCTTGTCCCAGATACGCAGTATTTT
NA	TRBV20-1	TRBJ1-1	NA	CSASPTGPRSIAEAFF	TGCAGTGCTAGTCCCACAGGGCCCCGTAGCATCGCTGAAGCTTTCTTT
NA	TRBV7-2	TRBJ2-5	NA	CASSLRGTYQETQYF	TGTGCCAGCAGCTTGCGGGGCACGTACCAAGAGACCCAGTACTTC
TRBD2	TRBV4-3	TRBJ2-2	once	CASSHGLAANTGELFF	TGCGCCAGCAGCCACGGACTAGCGGCGAACACCGGGGAGCTGTTTTTT
NA	TRBV28	TRBJ1-1	NA	CAITRGGRNTEAFF	TGTGCCATCACCCGCGGCGGGCGGAACACTGAAGCTTTCTTT
NA	TRBV7-9	TRBJ1-6	NA	CASSSDGRYNSPLHF	TGTGCCAGCAGCTCAGACGGTCGCTATAATTCACCCCTCCACTTT
NA	TRBV12-2	TRBJ1-1	NA	CASRPQTANTEAFF	TGTGCAAGTCGCCCTCAGACAGCCAACACTGAAGCTTTCTTT
NA	TRBV6-2/TRBV6-3	TRBJ2-1	NA	CASSYGSSSYNEQFF	TGTGCCAGCAGTTACGGGTCCAGCTCCTACAATGAGCAGTTCTTC
NA	TRBV6-2/TRBV6-3	TRBJ2-2	few	CASSYARRSNTGELFF	TGTGCCAGCAGTTATGCCCGACGGTCGAACACCGGGGAGCTGTTTTTT
TRBD1	TRBV5-1	TRBJ2-7	NA	CASSLTGQGGYEQYF	TGCGCCAGCAGCTTGACGGGACAGGGCGGATACGAGCAGTACTTC
TRBD1	TRBV27	TRBJ2-7	once	CASSLLGQEQYF	TGTGCCAGCAGTTTATTGGGACAGGAGCAGTACTTC
NA	TRBV20-1	TRBJ2-1	NA	CSAPWGNEQFF	TGCAGTGCCCCTTGGGGGAATGAGCAGTTCTTC
TRBD2	TRBV4-2	TRBJ2-7	NA	CASSLGAGGSYEQYF	TGTGCCAGCAGTCTTGGCGCGGGGGGGTCCTACGAGCAGTACTTC